This passage covers 25 T cell receptor beta chains from one sample sequenced in a study of T-cell reconstitution after alpha-beta-depleted transplantation in children. Library preparation (for TCRbeta) was performed with unique molecular identifiers. In TCRdb, the PCR reads were re-called with MiXCR into one record per CDR3 protein. Here the sample spans about 98,000 distinct CDR3 sequences, 23% being singletons. This sample comprised PBMCs, obtained before TCRalphabeta/CD19-depleted stem cell transplant. The source of these receptors is a boy between 2 and 10 years old with acute lymphoblastic leukemia, due to receive a stem cell transplant.

This clonotype has more than one count but fewer than ten. The V call is TRBV7-8, the J call TRBJ2-7; 10 bases map to TRBD1. CDR1 is SGHVS and CDR2 is FQNEAQ in the germline V gene. Trimming cost V 1 base and J 6 bases; bases outside gene matches: 3. This CDR3 contains 14 residues. CDR3 protein: CASSLGGQGSEQYF. CDR3 DNA sequence: TGTGCCAGCAGCTTAGGGGGACAGGGGTCCGAGCAGTACTTC.

The chain employs TRBV4-2 and TRBJ2-3; possibly TRBD2 for D (5 bases). V lost 0 bases to trimming and J lost 6 bases, with 10 bases between them. The CDR3 is 14 residues long. Germline-derived CDR1 and CDR2 are LGHNA and YNFKEQ. The CDR3 region is CASSQDTGGDTQYF. CDR3 sequence (DNA): TGTGCCAGCAGCCAAGACACCGGCGGGGATACGCAGTATTTT.

Notes on this clonotype: Mismatch with germline at one junction end may stem from a read error. This rearrangement joins TRBV5-1 to TRBJ2-7, with D possibly being TRBD1 or TRBD2 (5 bases each). CDR1 SGHRS and CDR2 YFSETQ come from the germline V gene. The CDR3 has 14 amino acids. The CDR3 spells CASQGEGRPYEKYF. The CDR3 DNA sequence: TGCGCCAGCCAGGGCGAGGGGCGTCCATACGAGAAGTACTTC. Full variable domain (missing parts from reference TRBV5-1 and TRBJ2-7): KAGVTQTPRYLIKTRGQQVTLSCSPISGHRSVSWYQQTPGQGLQFLFEYFSETQRNKGNFPGRFSGRQFSNSRSEMNVSTLELGDSALYLCASQGEGRPYEKYFGPGTRLTVT.

This clonotype turned up a few times. The V gene is TRBV7-6, the J gene TRBJ2-1; TRBD2 agrees at 8 bases. The V and J ends lost 5 bases and 4 bases, in that order; junction bases with no gene match: 10. Germline V gene data show CDR1 as SGHVS and CDR2 as FNYEAQ. The CDR3 loop spans 16 amino acids. The CDR3 loop reads CASSATSGGGYNEQFF. The DNA of the CDR3 is TGTGCCAGCAGCGCAACTAGCGGAGGGGGATACAATGAGCAGTTCTTC.

Here the CDR3 DNA reads TGCAGTGCTACTCGGCCGGCCGGCACAGATACGCAGTATTTT. Its translation: CSATRPAGTDTQYF. The genes are TRBV20-1 and TRBJ2-3; D remains ambiguous. Per germline, CDR1 DFQATT and CDR2 SNEGSKA (reference sequence). The ends were cut back, 4 bases at V and 1 base at J, with 12 bases in the middle. The CDR3 consists of 14 residues.

This clonotype appeared a few times. The chain links TRBV25-1 to TRBJ2-2, with no clear D. Germline V gives CDR1 MGHDK, CDR2 SYGVNS. The V gene lost 5 bases and the J gene lost 7 bases, with 14 bases spanning the gap. This CDR3 has 14 amino acids. The CDR3 nucleotides read TGTGCCAGCAGTCCTATAGCCTGGGGCGGGGAGCTGTTTTTT. Protein: CASSPIAWGGELFF. The full variable domain, completed using reference TRBV25-1 and TRBJ2-2, is EADIYQTPRYLVIGTGKKITLECSQTMGHDKMYWYQQDPGMELHLIHYSYGVNSTEKGDLSSESTVSRIRTEHFPLTLESARPSHTSQYLCASSPIAWGGELFFGEGSRLTVL.

This clonotype occurred many times. The rearrangement uses TRBV6-4 and TRBJ2-2; D uncertain. This CDR3 has 13 residues. V shed 2 bases and J shed 0 bases, with 1 base lying between them. Germline loops: CDR1 MRHNA, CDR2 SNTAGT. Here the CDR3 DNA reads TGTGCCAGCAGTGACACGAACACCGGGGAGCTGTTTTTT. Its protein is CASSDTNTGELFF.

The table lists this clonotype with a few counts. The rearrangement links TRBV9 to TRBJ2-1; 9 nucleotides line up with TRBD2. The CDR3 runs 15 residues. Trimming removed 4 bases from V and 6 bases from J; junction bases left unmatched: 8. CDR1 and CDR2 from the germline V gene are SGDLS and YYNGEE. DNA for the CDR3: TGTGCCAGCAGCAAGGGACTAGCTGTTTCCAATGAGCAGTTCTTC. It encodes CASSKGLAVSNEQFF. Full variable domain (rest looked up from reference TRBV9 and TRBJ2-1): DSGVTQTPKHLITATGQRVTLRCSPRSGDLSVYWYQQSLDQGLQFLIQYYNGEERAKGNILERFSAQQFPDLHSELNLSSLELGDSALYFCASSKGLAVSNEQFFGPGTRLTVL.

This clonotype appeared many times. The chain is built from TRBV5-1 and TRBJ2-7, with 10 bases identical to TRBD2. Germline V gene lookup returns CDR1 SGHRS and CDR2 YFSETQ. This CDR3 has 15 amino acids. The trim removed 2 bases at V and 0 bases at J, leaving 2 bases unmatched. The CDR3 is CASSFTSGISYEQYF. The DNA for the CDR3 is TGCGCCAGCAGCTTTACTAGCGGGATCTCCTACGAGCAGTACTTC.

This clonotype has a handful of counts. V usage is TRBV18 and J usage is TRBJ2-7; 7 nucleotides line up with TRBD1. This CDR3 contains 15 residues. With V trimmed by 5 bases and J by 0 bases, 7 bases remained unmatched. Germline V gives CDR1 KGHSH, CDR2 LQKENI. The CDR3 nucleotides read TGTGCCAGCTCATCAACAGGGGCTTACTCCTACGAGCAGTACTTC. Translating gives CASSSTGAYSYEQYF.

The V call is TRBV3-1, the J call TRBJ2-7, with a tentative D call TRBD1 (5 bases). The germline V gene has CDR1 LGHDT and CDR2 YNNKEL (reference sequence). Trimming cost V 4 bases and J 0 bases, with 7 bases left between them. CDR3 length: 13 residues. This CDR3 reads CASSLTGSYEQYF. CDR3 sequence (DNA): TGTGCCAGCAGCCTTACAGGCTCCTACGAGCAGTACTTC.

This chain uses TRBV10-2 with TRBJ2-7; 8 positions match TRBD1. The CDR3 extends over 16 amino acids. The germline V gene has CDR1 WSHSY and CDR2 SAAADI. J was trimmed by 0 bases and V by 5 bases; bases with no gene match: 9. This chain's CDR3 is CASSTTDRDLSYEQYF. The DNA for the CDR3 is TGCGCCAGCAGTACGACGGACAGGGACCTCTCCTACGAGCAGTACTTC.

This clonotype was detected a few times. The chain joins TRBV11-3 to TRBJ2-7, with no clear D. The CDR3 length is 11 residues. V lost 5 bases and J 7 bases, leaving 9 bases between the germline ends. Germline assignment: CDR1 SGHNT and CDR2 YENEEA. This CDR3 reads CASSIGPEQYF. CDR3 DNA: TGTGCCAGCAGCATCGGCCCTGAGCAGTACTTC.

The CDR3 loop is CASVGGGGLSEQYF. CDR3 bases: TGTGCCAGCGTCGGGGGGGGCGGGCTCAGTGAGCAGTACTTC. The gene calls are TRBV6-1 and TRBJ2-7, with 8 bases matching TRBD2. The germline V gene has CDR1 MNHNS and CDR2 SASEGT. CDR3 size: 14 residues. V shed 8 bases, J shed 7 bases, and the junction held 13 bases outside the gene matches.

This clonotype was counted only a few times. This chain joins TRBV6-5 and TRBJ1-1; the D is unclear. This CDR3 is 17 amino acids long. The V end was cut by 0 bases, the J end by 3 bases, with 17 bases between. Germline V gene sequence: CDR1 MNHEY, CDR2 SVGAGI. The CDR3 loop is CASSYSNLIRADTEAFF. CDR3 DNA sequence: TGTGCCAGCAGTTACTCGAATCTTATTAGGGCGGACACTGAAGCTTTCTTT.

This clonotype has only a few counts. The chain carries TRBV20-1 and TRBJ1-2, with unresolved D. The CDR3 loop spans 15 amino acids. Trimming took off 2 bases at V and 7 bases at J, with 20 bases between the two ends. Per germline, CDR1 DFQATT and CDR2 SNEGSKA (reference sequence). The CDR3 protein is CSARPVSGGGLGYTF. As DNA, the CDR3 is TGCAGTGCTAGACCCGTGTCTGGTGGAGGGCTTGGCTACACCTTC.

This clonotype has a handful of counts. The CDR3 DNA follows: TGTGCCAGCAGTTACTCGTACAGGTCCTACAATGAGCAGTTCTTC. It translates to CASSYSYRSYNEQFF. The V call is TRBV6-2 or TRBV6-3, the J call TRBJ2-1; D is possibly TRBD1 (5 bases). The CDR3 length is 15 residues. Germline V lookup: CDR1 MNHEY, CDR2 SVGEGT. Trimming stripped 0 bases from V and 1 base from J, with 7 bases between.

The chain combines TRBV9 with TRBJ2-5; D could derive from TRBD1 or TRBD2 (5 bases each). The germline V gene has CDR1 SGDLS and CDR2 YYNGEE. CDR3 length: 15 residues. The V end was cut by 0 bases, the J end by 7 bases, with 16 bases between. The DNA for the CDR3 is TGTGCCAGCAGCGTAGCCGGGGACGGTGCGGCGACCCAGTACTTC. Translated: CASSVAGDGAATQYF.

This clonotype was seen repeatedly, ten times or more. J is TRBJ2-1 and V is TRBV28; 7 bases are shared with TRBD2. The germline V gene encodes CDR1 MDHEN and CDR2 SYDVKM. After removal of 6 bases from V and 4 bases from J, the junction contained 15 bases not matched to a gene. The CDR3 covers 17 residues. This CDR3 reads CASRERDYPTIYNEQFF. DNA for the CDR3: TGTGCCAGCAGGGAGCGGGACTACCCTACCATTTACAATGAGCAGTTCTTC. Supplemented by reference TRBV28 and TRBJ2-1, the full variable domain reads DVKVTQSSRYLVKRTGEKVFLECVQDMDHENMFWYRQDPGLGLRLIYFSYDVKMKEKGDIPEGYSVSREKKERFSLILESASTNQTSMYLCASRERDYPTIYNEQFFGPGTRLTVL.

This clonotype has a count of ten or more. V is TRBV7-2 and J is TRBJ2-3; D gene ambiguous. The ends were cut back, 5 bases at V and 0 bases at J, with 9 bases in the middle. Germline V gene data show CDR1 as SGHTA and CDR2 as FQGNSA. There are 14 residues in the CDR3. In nucleotides, the CDR3 is TGTGCCAGCAGCCATAGCAGGAGCACAGATACGCAGTATTTT. Translating it yields CASSHSRSTDTQYF. The complete variable domain, with remaining parts taken from reference TRBV7-2 and TRBJ2-3, reads GAGVSQSPSNKVTEKGKDVELRCDPISGHTALYWYRQSLGQGLEFLIYFQGNSAPDKSGLPSDRFSAERTGGSVSTLTIQRTQQEDSAVYLCASSHSRSTDTQYFGPGTRLTVL.

CDR3 protein: CAIGTRTLEQYF. The CDR3 DNA follows: TGTGCCATCGGGACACGTACGCTCGAGCAGTACTTC. J is TRBJ2-7 and V is TRBV10-3, with a tentative D call TRBD1 (6 bases). Germline CDR1 and CDR2: ENHRY and SYGVKD. This CDR3 has 12 amino acids. V was pared by 8 bases and J by 6 bases, with 14 bases between.

As for this clonotype: One end of the junction varies from germline; a read error may be responsible. V and J are TRBV4-3 and TRBJ2-1, with 7 bases lining up with TRBD2. The CDR3 length is 15 residues. Germline V gene lookup returns CDR1 LGHNA and CDR2 YSLEER. CDR3 nucleotides: TGCGCCAGCAGTCCGGATAGCGGGCCCTACAATGAGCTGTTCTTC. Amino acid sequence: CASSPDSGPYNELFF.

This clonotype turned up a few times. The chain uses TRBV20-1 and TRBJ2-5; 7 bases match TRBD1. Looked up from germline, CDR1 is DFQATT and CDR2 is SNEGSKA (reference sequence). V lost 6 bases to trimming and J lost 2 bases; unmatched junction nucleotides: 12. The CDR3 extends over 15 amino acids. In nucleotides, the CDR3 is TGCAGTGCCGGACCCCAGACAGGGCCTCAAGAGACCCAGTACTTC. Encoded protein: CSAGPQTGPQETQYF.

The chain has TRBV12-3 or TRBV12-4 and TRBJ2-7, with 7 bases fitting TRBD1. This CDR3 is 11 amino acids long. V gave up 8 bases and J gave up 2 bases; unmatched junction bases: 0. CDR3 sequence reads: CASGTAYEQYF. The CDR3 coding sequence is TGTGCCAGCGGGACAGCCTACGAGCAGTACTTC.

This chain links TRBV12-3 or TRBV12-4 with TRBJ2-1; D is undetermined. Trimming removed 1 base at V and 8 bases at J, with 12 bases between. The CDR3 has 14 amino acids. The CDR3 sequence: CASSLGPVRDEQFF. The CDR3, as DNA: TGTGCCAGCAGTTTAGGGCCGGTTAGGGATGAGCAGTTCTTC.